The present T cell receptor (beta chain) was sequenced within a study of blood T cells in healthy people across ages. To note about this clonotype: What it binds is unknown.

Overall study results and limits: The CMV status of each donor remained undetermined, and this could have confounded shifts in expanded clonotypes.

Germline CDR1 MNHEY, CDR2 SVGEGT. J was trimmed by 9 bases and V by 4 bases; bases with no gene match: 3. The CDR3 loop spans 13 amino acids. A second PCR of roughly 6 to 12 cycles used a sample-barcoded 5' primer and a J-beta primer mix. Every cDNA molecule carried a tag from a template-switch adaptor bearing 12 random nucleotides. TCRdb analysed the 5' RACE reads with MiXCR anew, one entry per CDR3 protein. The sample consists of 650,000 to 900,000 distinct CDR3 sequences, around two thirds of them appearing once. The clonotype was recovered from a man aged 25 to 45 in good health. The chain combines TRBV6-2 or TRBV6-3 with TRBJ2-1; 10 positions match TRBD1. Material: blood. CDR3: CASSSTGGVEQFF. CDR3 DNA sequence: TGTGCCAGCAGTTCGACAGGGGGCGTTGAGCAGTTCTTC.